The table lists the clone carrying this TCR beta chain with a few counts. Its antigen is undetermined. This CDR3 is built from 14 residues. Looked up from germline, CDR1 is SQVTM and CDR2 is ANQGSEA. V was trimmed by 5 bases and J by 0 bases, leaving 12 bases between them. The entry originates in a study of blood T cells in healthy people across ages. Overall study: In model experiments, template switching was able to capture about one barcoded beta molecule for every two T cells that were present. Whole-study results and caveats: A roughly linear age-dependent decrease characterized TCR beta diversity per million T cells. Strongly correlated with naive T cell percentage was TCR beta diversity.

Combining a sample-barcoded 5' primer with a J-beta primer mix, a second PCR ran for roughly 7 to 11 cycles. Each of the samples gave a minimum of 3 million paired-end reads that contained CDR3. MiXCR, applied by TCRdb to the 5' RACE reads, yields one record per CDR3 protein. The sample lists hundreds of thousands of distinct CDR3 sequences, just over 55% occurring once. The chain uses TRBV29-1 and TRBJ2-3; a possible D gene is TRBD1 (6 bases). The sequenced material came from blood. This TCR came from a man in his forties in good health. The CDR3 coding sequence is TGCAGCGTTATCGCCGGGACAAGCACAGATACGCAGTATTTT. Protein: CSVIAGTSTDTQYF.